This T cell receptor beta chain was sequenced in a study of OX40 agonist ivuxolimab in advanced cancers. Trimming stripped 6 bases from V and 7 bases from J, with 15 bases between. CDR1 and CDR2 (germline): SNHLY, FYNNEI. This CDR3 region has 14 residues. Repertoires were generated with immunoSEQ multiplex PCR, while TCRdb's copy carries only in-frame clones and drops some. This table holds 53,000 or so clones, 85% found once. This clone was picked up one time. This rearrangement joins TRBV2 to TRBJ1-4; TRBD1 is a possible D gene (5 bases). The sequence came from an adult with an advanced solid tumor such as melanoma, head and neck, liver or kidney cancer. The sequencing here drew on CD4+ or CD8+ T cells sorted from blood, taken in a trial of the OX40 agonist ivuxolimab. CDR3 bases: TGTGCCAGCAGCGCGGGGCAGGGAGGTGAAAAACTGTTTTTT. Translating it yields CASSAGQGGEKLFF. The variable domain in full, completed from reference TRBV2 and TRBJ1-4, reads EPEVTQTPSHQVTQMGQEVILRCVPISNHLYFYWYRQILGQKVEFLVSFYNNEISEKSEIFDDQFSVERPDGSNFTLKIRSTKLEDSAMYFCASSAGQGGEKLFFGSGTQLSVL.